One T cell receptor (beta chain) is described in this entry. The CDR3 has 16 amino acids. In germline, CDR1 is MDHEN, CDR2 SYDVKM. The V end was cut by 2 bases, the J end by 0 bases, with 14 bases between. The data belong to a study of blood T cell repertoires in COVID-19. Study-wide background: Sites in the United States, Italy and Spain provided acute and convalescent COVID-19 samples.

Data came from immunoSEQ multiplex PCR; TCRdb stores just in-frame clones and leaves some out. The sample has 110,000 to 150,000 clones, 78% seen once. V usage is TRBV28 and J usage is TRBJ2-7, with TRBD2 as a possible D gene (5 bases). The sequenced material came from peripheral blood. This sequence originates from a woman aged 60-70 years with acute or convalescent COVID-19. Here the CDR3 reads CASSLNRVGSSYEQYF. CDR3 bases: TGTGCCAGCAGTTTAAATAGGGTAGGGAGCTCCTACGAGCAGTACTTC.